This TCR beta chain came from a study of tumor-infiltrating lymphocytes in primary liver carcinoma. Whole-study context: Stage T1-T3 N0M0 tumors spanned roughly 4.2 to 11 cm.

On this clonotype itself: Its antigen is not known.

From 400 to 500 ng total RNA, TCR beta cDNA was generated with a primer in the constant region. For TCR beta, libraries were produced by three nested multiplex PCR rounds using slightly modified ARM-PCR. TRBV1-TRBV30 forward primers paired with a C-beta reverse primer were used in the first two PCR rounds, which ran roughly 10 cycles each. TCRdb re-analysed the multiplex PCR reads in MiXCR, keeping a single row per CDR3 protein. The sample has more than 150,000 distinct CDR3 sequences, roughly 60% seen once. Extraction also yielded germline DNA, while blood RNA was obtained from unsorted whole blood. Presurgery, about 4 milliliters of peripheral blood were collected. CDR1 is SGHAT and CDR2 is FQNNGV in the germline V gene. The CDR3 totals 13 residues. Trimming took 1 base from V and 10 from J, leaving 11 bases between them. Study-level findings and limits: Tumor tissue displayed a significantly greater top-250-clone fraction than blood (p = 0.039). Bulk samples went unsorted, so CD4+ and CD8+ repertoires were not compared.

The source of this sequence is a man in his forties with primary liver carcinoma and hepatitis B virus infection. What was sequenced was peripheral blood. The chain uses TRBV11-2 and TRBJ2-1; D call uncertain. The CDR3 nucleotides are TGTGCCAGCAGCTTAGGCCTGTATAGGGAGCAGTTCTTC. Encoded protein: CASSLGLYREQFF. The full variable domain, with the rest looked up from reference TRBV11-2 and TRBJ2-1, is EAGVAQSPRYKIIEKRQSVAFWCNPISGHATLYWYQQILGQGPKLLIQFQNNGVVDDSQLPKDRFSAERLKGVDSTLKIQPAKLEDSAVYLCASSLGLYREQFFGPGTRLTVL.